Sequencing of this T cell receptor (beta chain) was carried out in a study of T cells in Graves' hyperthyroidism and ophthalmopathy. Across the study: Before any treatment, at initial diagnosis, peripheral blood was collected.

This clonotype was seen only a few times. What it binds is unknown. The hyperthyroidism was newly diagnosed and had lasted under 2 months; the patients were aged 18 to 65. Amplification of TCR beta CDR3 regions used RNA as the template. First-round RT-PCR of the TCR CDR3 relied on the HTBI primer set. Via MiXCR, TCRdb re-called the multiplex PCR reads, giving one row per CDR3 protein. The profile shows around 260,000 distinct CDR3 sequences, less than 30% of them singletons. Findings and caveats of the study: Ophthalmopathy prediction by the model preceded onset by a median about 6 months.

The V gene lost 3 bases and the J gene lost 4 bases, with 12 bases spanning the gap. This CDR3 is built from 14 residues. The V gene's germline CDR1 is SGHTA and CDR2 FQGNSA. Sequencing was carried out using blood. The chain joins TRBV7-2 to TRBJ2-5, with D possibly TRBD2 on 6 matching bases. The origin of this receptor is a man aged 40-55 years with Graves' hyperthyroidism that later progressed to Graves' ophthalmopathy. CDR3 protein: CASSFNGSPETQYF. Written as DNA, the CDR3 is TGTGCCAGCAGCTTTAACGGGAGCCCAGAGACCCAGTACTTC.